A selection of T cell receptor beta chains follows, all from one sample in a study of cytomegalovirus exposure and HLA in healthy donors. TCRdb's copy holds only in-frame clones and misses some; the assay was immunoSEQ multiplex PCR. The profile shows some 200,000 clones, about nine tenths of them singletons. Sequenced sample: PBMCs. The receptor source for this set is a man aged 25-45 years in good health and CMV-seropositive. The CDR3 runs from the conserved cysteine through the conserved F or W. A D gene is named only where the DNA matches it firmly. The size of a clone is reported for some rows only, either as once, few or many, or as a class for expanded clones.

clone_size: .; d_call: TRBD1; v_call: TRBV19; j_call: TRBJ2-7; cdr3_nt: TGTGCCAGTAGCGAACGGACAGGGGAAACCTACGAGCAGTACTTC; cdr3_aa: CASSERTGETYEQYF
clone_size: .; d_call: .; v_call: TRBV27; j_call: TRBJ2-1; cdr3_nt: TGTGCCAGCAGTTCTCTCAGCGAGCAGTTCTTC; cdr3_aa: CASSSLSEQFF
clone_size: .; d_call: .; v_call: TRBV19; j_call: TRBJ1-4; cdr3_nt: TGTGCCAGTAGTTCCATTGAAAAACTGTTTTTT; cdr3_aa: CASSSIEKLFF
clone_size: .; d_call: .; v_call: TRBV4-1; j_call: TRBJ1-5; cdr3_nt: TGCGCCAGCAGCCAAGGAGTTAACAATCAGCCCCAGCATTTT; cdr3_aa: CASSQGVNNQPQHF
clone_size: .; d_call: .; v_call: TRBV7-8; j_call: TRBJ2-7; cdr3_nt: TGTGCCAGCAGCCCTTACTCCTACGAGCAGTACTTC; cdr3_aa: CASSPYSYEQYF
clone_size: .; d_call: TRBD1; v_call: TRBV5-6; j_call: TRBJ1-5; cdr3_nt: TGTGCCAGCAGCTTGCGGGGGACAGGGGATTATAGCAATCAGCCCCAGCATTTT; cdr3_aa: CASSLRGTGDYSNQPQHF
clone_size: .; d_call: .; v_call: TRBV6-5; j_call: TRBJ2-6; cdr3_nt: TGTGCCAGCAGTCAACAGGGAACTGGGGCCAACGTCCTGACTTTC; cdr3_aa: CASSQQGTGANVLTF
clone_size: .; d_call: .; v_call: TRBV19; j_call: TRBJ2-5; cdr3_nt: TGTGCCAGTAGTATACGTGGGGACGGAATACAAGAGACCCAGTACTTC; cdr3_aa: CASSIRGDGIQETQYF
clone_size: .; d_call: .; v_call: TRBV6-1; j_call: TRBJ1-1; cdr3_nt: TGTGCCAGCAGCGAATACGCCGAAAAGGCTTTCTTT; cdr3_aa: CASSEYAEKAFF
clone_size: .; d_call: .; v_call: TRBV10-3; j_call: TRBJ2-7; cdr3_nt: TGTGCCATCAGTGGGGGGGGCCACGAGCAGTACTTC; cdr3_aa: CAISGGGHEQYF
clone_size: .; d_call: TRBD1; v_call: TRBV9; j_call: TRBJ1-2; cdr3_nt: TGTGCCAGCAGCGTAGGGACAGGGGGCGTTTCCTATGGCTACACCTTC; cdr3_aa: CASSVGTGGVSYGYTF
clone_size: .; d_call: TRBD1; v_call: TRBV28; j_call: TRBJ1-2; cdr3_nt: TGTGCCAGCAGCCGGCCGACAGGGAAAAGGGAGGGAAGCTATGGCTACACCTTC; cdr3_aa: CASSRPTGKREGSYGYTF
clone_size: .; d_call: .; v_call: TRBV11-1; j_call: TRBJ2-7; cdr3_nt: TGTGCCAGCAGCAACGCGGGGTGGGGCATGGGCGAGCAGTACTTC; cdr3_aa: CASSNAGWGMGEQYF
clone_size: .; d_call: .; v_call: TRBV6-6; j_call: TRBJ2-7; cdr3_nt: TGTGCCAGCAGCAGGGTAGGCCTCGGCGAGCAGTACTTC; cdr3_aa: CASSRVGLGEQYF
clone_size: .; d_call: .; v_call: TRBV7-9; j_call: TRBJ1-2; cdr3_nt: TGTGCCAGCAGCCCACTGGGAGGCTATGGCTACACCTTC; cdr3_aa: CASSPLGGYGYTF
clone_size: .; d_call: .; v_call: TRBV5-1; j_call: TRBJ1-2; cdr3_nt: TGCGCCAGCAGCTTGGTTGCAGCTAACTATGGCTACACCTTC; cdr3_aa: CASSLVAANYGYTF
clone_size: .; d_call: .; v_call: TRBV6-1; j_call: TRBJ2-7; cdr3_nt: TGTGCCAGCAGTGTGGCCCGGGGGGAGCAGTACTTC; cdr3_aa: CASSVARGEQYF
clone_size: .; d_call: .; v_call: TRBV28; j_call: TRBJ1-4; cdr3_nt: TGTGCCAGCAGTTCCGGGGAATGGGGCAGGTCTAATGAAAAACTGTTTTTT; cdr3_aa: CASSSGEWGRSNEKLFF
clone_size: .; d_call: .; v_call: TRBV20-1; j_call: TRBJ2-5; cdr3_nt: TGCAGTGCGGTAGAGGAGGAGACCCAGTACTTC; cdr3_aa: CSAVEEETQYF
clone_size: .; d_call: .; v_call: TRBV7-9; j_call: TRBJ2-2; cdr3_nt: TGTGCCAGCAGCTTAGACGTAGCGGAGAACACCGGGGAGCTGTTTTTT; cdr3_aa: CASSLDVAENTGELFF
clone_size: once; d_call: .; v_call: TRBV27; j_call: TRBJ2-4; cdr3_nt: TGTGCCAGCGGAAAGACAGGAGTCCTTCAGTACTTC; cdr3_aa: CASGKTGVLQYF
clone_size: .; d_call: TRBD2; v_call: TRBV19; j_call: TRBJ2-7; cdr3_nt: TGTGCCAGTAGTATGGGTAGCGGGACTTCCTACGAGCAGTACTTC; cdr3_aa: CASSMGSGTSYEQYF
clone_size: .; d_call: .; v_call: TRBV15; j_call: TRBJ1-4; cdr3_nt: TGTGCCACCAGCAGAGACAGGGGAACTAATGAAAAACTGTTTTTT; cdr3_aa: CATSRDRGTNEKLFF
clone_size: .; d_call: TRBD1; v_call: TRBV5-1; j_call: TRBJ1-1; cdr3_nt: TGCGCCAGCGGGGGACAGGTGAACACTGAAGCTTTCTTT; cdr3_aa: CASGGQVNTEAFF
clone_size: .; d_call: .; v_call: TRBV7-2; j_call: TRBJ2-7; cdr3_nt: TGTGCCAGCAGCTTAGCCGTCGGGAGCTCCTACGAGCAGTACTTC; cdr3_aa: CASSLAVGSSYEQYF
clone_size: .; d_call: .; v_call: TRBV6-1; j_call: TRBJ1-5; cdr3_nt: TGTGCCAGCAGTGACCCCTCGGGGGTCGCAGGGGGCAATCAGCCCCAGCATTTT; cdr3_aa: CASSDPSGVAGGNQPQHF
clone_size: .; d_call: TRBD1; v_call: TRBV27; j_call: TRBJ1-2; cdr3_nt: TGTGCCAGCAGTTTTGGAGGGGGCAATGGCTACACCTTC; cdr3_aa: CASSFGGGNGYTF
clone_size: few; d_call: TRBD1; v_call: TRBV10-3; j_call: TRBJ1-1; cdr3_nt: TGTGCCATCAGGCAGGGGGGGGAGAACACTGAAGCTTTCTTT; cdr3_aa: CAIRQGGENTEAFF
clone_size: .; d_call: .; v_call: TRBV4-2; j_call: TRBJ1-4; cdr3_nt: TGTGCCAGCAGCCAAGAAACAGGACGGGGGACTGAAAAACTGTTTTTT; cdr3_aa: CASSQETGRGTEKLFF
clone_size: .; d_call: .; v_call: TRBV27; j_call: TRBJ2-7; cdr3_nt: TGTGCCAGCAGTTTCGGCGCCGGTTACGAGCAGTACTTC; cdr3_aa: CASSFGAGYEQYF
clone_size: .; d_call: .; v_call: TRBV9; j_call: TRBJ1-3; cdr3_nt: TGTGCCAGCATCTCCCCACCCGGGTTGATTGGAAACACCATATATTTT; cdr3_aa: CASISPPGLIGNTIYF
clone_size: .; d_call: TRBD1; v_call: TRBV6-1; j_call: TRBJ1-3; cdr3_nt: TGTGCCAGCAGTGAATTGGACAGGGGGACGGGAAACACCATATATTTT; cdr3_aa: CASSELDRGTGNTIYF
clone_size: .; d_call: TRBD2; v_call: TRBV28; j_call: TRBJ2-1; cdr3_nt: TGTGCCAGCAGTTCCCCCGGGACTAGCGACTATATATACAATGAGCAGTTCTTC; cdr3_aa: CASSSPGTSDYIYNEQFF
clone_size: .; d_call: TRBD2; v_call: TRBV28; j_call: TRBJ2-7; cdr3_nt: TGTGCCAGCAGTTTTAGACTAGCGGATTACGAGCAGTACTTC; cdr3_aa: CASSFRLADYEQYF
clone_size: .; d_call: TRBD2; v_call: TRBV5-1; j_call: TRBJ2-5; cdr3_nt: TGCGCCAGCAGCATACTAGCGTTAGAAGAGACCCAGTACTTC; cdr3_aa: CASSILALEETQYF
clone_size: once; d_call: .; v_call: TRBV27; j_call: TRBJ2-7; cdr3_nt: TGTGCCAGCAGTGTTCGGCGGACAGCCCTTTCCTACGAGCAGTACTTC; cdr3_aa: CASSVRRTALSYEQYF
clone_size: once; d_call: .; v_call: TRBV7-3; j_call: TRBJ2-1; cdr3_nt: TGTGCCAGCAGCCCGACCCCGATAGAGGATGAGCAGTTCTTC; cdr3_aa: CASSPTPIEDEQFF
clone_size: once; d_call: .; v_call: TRBV7-3; j_call: TRBJ1-6; cdr3_nt: TGTGCCAGCAGCCTCCTGGGGGGGCGAAATTCACCCCTCCACTTT; cdr3_aa: CASSLLGGRNSPLHF
clone_size: .; d_call: TRBD2; v_call: TRBV7-2; j_call: TRBJ2-1; cdr3_nt: TGTGCCAGCAGCTTAGTCGGGGCTACTAGCGGGAGGAATGAGCAGTTCTTC; cdr3_aa: CASSLVGATSGRNEQFF
clone_size: .; d_call: .; v_call: TRBV7-9; j_call: TRBJ2-4; cdr3_nt: TGTGCCAGCAGCTTATTGGGGAGATTAGCCAAAAACATTCAGTACTTC; cdr3_aa: CASSLLGRLAKNIQYF
clone_size: .; d_call: .; v_call: TRBV7-9; j_call: TRBJ2-1; cdr3_nt: TGTGCCAGCAGCTATGCCGACAGGGAGGAGTTCTTC; cdr3_aa: CASSYADREEFF
clone_size: .; d_call: .; v_call: TRBV19; j_call: TRBJ2-7; cdr3_nt: TGTGCCAGTAAACTGACAGGCGACTACGAGCAGTACTTC; cdr3_aa: CASKLTGDYEQYF
clone_size: .; d_call: TRBD1; v_call: TRBV29-1; j_call: TRBJ2-2; cdr3_nt: TGCAGCGTTCGAGGGGGCAGGGACACCGGGGAGCTGTTTTTT; cdr3_aa: CSVRGGRDTGELFF
clone_size: .; d_call: .; v_call: TRBV6-1; j_call: TRBJ2-7; cdr3_nt: TGTGCCAGCAACCTGGATTTAGCGGCTTCCTACGAGCAGTACTTC; cdr3_aa: CASNLDLAASYEQYF
clone_size: .; d_call: TRBD2; v_call: TRBV5-1; j_call: TRBJ2-1; cdr3_nt: TGCGCCAGCAGCTTGGGGGGACTAAAAGCGGGAGGGCCGAGAGATGAGCAGTTCTTC; cdr3_aa: CASSLGGLKAGGPRDEQFF
clone_size: once; d_call: TRBD2; v_call: TRBV5-1; j_call: TRBJ2-1; cdr3_nt: TGCGCCAGCAGCTTGGGGACTAGCGGGGGCGATGAGCAGTTCTTC; cdr3_aa: CASSLGTSGGDEQFF
clone_size: .; d_call: TRBD1; v_call: TRBV2; j_call: TRBJ1-1; cdr3_nt: TGTGCCAGCAGGCCCGACAGGGAGATGAACACTGAAGCTTTCTTT; cdr3_aa: CASRPDREMNTEAFF
clone_size: .; d_call: .; v_call: TRBV6-1; j_call: TRBJ2-1; cdr3_nt: TGTGCCAGCAGACTGGACGGATACAATGAGCAGTTCTTC; cdr3_aa: CASRLDGYNEQFF
clone_size: .; d_call: .; v_call: TRBV7-7; j_call: TRBJ2-5; cdr3_nt: TGTGCCAGCAGCTTACGACAGGCTGAAGAGACCCAGTACTTC; cdr3_aa: CASSLRQAEETQYF
clone_size: .; d_call: .; v_call: TRBV28; j_call: TRBJ2-1; cdr3_nt: TGTGCCAGCAGTTTACCCCGCCAAGTGACCTACAATGAGCAGTTCTTC; cdr3_aa: CASSLPRQVTYNEQFF
clone_size: .; d_call: .; v_call: TRBV2; j_call: TRBJ1-1; cdr3_nt: TGTGCCAGCAGTGATCAGAGGGTTACTGAAGCTTTCTTT; cdr3_aa: CASSDQRVTEAFF
clone_size: .; d_call: .; v_call: TRBV27; j_call: TRBJ1-1; cdr3_nt: TGTGCCAGCAGTTTATCTTTCATCGAGGGGGCTGAAGCTTTCTTT; cdr3_aa: CASSLSFIEGAEAFF